This is a list of T cell receptor beta chains from one sample in a study of siplizumab effects on memory and regulatory T cells. The data were produced by immunoSEQ multiplex PCR, yet TCRdb's version contains in-frame clones alone and is incomplete. Here the sample spans about 100,000 clones, around 90% being singletons. The sample was CD4+ T cells sorted from blood. These receptors were collected from a human donor in good health. CDR3s include the opening cysteine and the closing phenylalanine or tryptophan. The order of the fields is V gene, J gene, clone size, D gene, CDR3 DNA, CDR3 protein. A D gene is named only where the DNA matches it firmly. Rows give clone size only sometimes, using once, few, many, or a class for an expanded clone.

TRBV5-1	TRBJ2-1	-	-	TGCGCCAGCAGCCTCAGATCCAATGAGCAGTTCTTC	CASSLRSNEQFF
TRBV7-2	TRBJ2-5	-	-	TGTGCCAGCAGCTTATTGCCAATCCAAGAGACCCAGTACTTC	CASSLLPIQETQYF
TRBV6-5	TRBJ1-1	-	TRBD1	TGTGCCAGCAGGGGACAGGGGGTCGTTGAAGCTTTCTTT	CASRGQGVVEAFF
TRBV12-5	TRBJ2-7	-	TRBD1	TGTGCTAGCTTGGGACAGGGGGCCTACGAGCAGTACTTC	CASLGQGAYEQYF
TRBV4-1	TRBJ1-2	-	-	TGCGCCAGCAGCCAAGATGAGGGGCCAGGGATCAGGGGCTACACCTTC	CASSQDEGPGIRGYTF
TRBV6-1	TRBJ2-1	-	TRBD2	TGTGCCAGCAGGGGACTAGCGGGGGGGGCCCTTGAGCAGTTCTTC	CASRGLAGGALEQFF
TRBV7-9	TRBJ1-2	-	TRBD1	TGTGCCAGCAGCCCCCCGGGACAGGGGGGCGTGTATGGCTACACCTTC	CASSPPGQGGVYGYTF
TRBV6-5	TRBJ2-1	-	TRBD2	TGTGCCAGCAGTTACGGATGGGCTAGCGGGGGCATTGAGCAGTTCTTC	CASSYGWASGGIEQFF
TRBV4-1	TRBJ2-7	-	-	TGCGCCAGCAGCCCGGTAGAGGTGCAGGGGCTGAGAGGAGAGCAGTACTTC	CASSPVEVQGLRGEQYF
TRBV5-4	TRBJ2-5	-	TRBD2	TGTGCCAGCAGCACCAGCGGGGGGGCCTCTGAGACCCAGTACTTC	CASSTSGGASETQYF
TRBV30	TRBJ2-2	once	-	TGTGCCTGGAGTGCGTGGGGGGCCCACACCGGGGAGCTGTTTTTT	CAWSAWGAHTGELFF